These T cell receptor beta chains were read from a single sample in a study of shared clonotypes between healthy human individuals. Profiling relied on immunoSEQ multiplex PCR, and the TCRdb table lists in-frame clones only, not all of them. The sample includes 2 million or so clones, about 95% of them seen just once. The sample was naive CD8+ T cells sorted from blood. All receptors come from a man younger than 30 in good health. Both conserved end residues are part of each CDR3. A D gene is named only where the DNA matches it firmly. Only some rows state a clone size, as once, few, many or a class for expanded clones.

CDR3: CASSLTQGLNTEAFF; DNA: TGCGCCAGCAGCCTTACCCAGGGATTGAACACTGAAGCTTTCTTT; D: .; J: TRBJ1-1; size: .; V: TRBV4-1
CDR3: CASSEGGGRSQHF; DNA: TGTGCCAGCAGTGAAGGCGGGGGGAGGTCCCAGCATTTT; D: .; J: TRBJ1-5; size: .; V: TRBV2
CDR3: CASRPPGTGDYTF; DNA: TGTGCCAGCAGACCTCCCGGGACAGGCGACTACACCTTC; D: TRBD1; J: TRBJ1-2; size: few; V: TRBV7-9
CDR3: CASSYSEGNEQFF; DNA: TGTGCCAGCAGTTACTCCGAGGGAAATGAGCAGTTCTTC; D: .; J: TRBJ2-1; size: once; V: TRBV6-5
CDR3: CASSRGQENTGELFF; DNA: TGTGCCAGCAGCCGAGGACAGGAGAACACCGGGGAGCTGTTTTTT; D: TRBD1; J: TRBJ2-2; size: .; V: TRBV28
CDR3: CASSLGESYEQYF; DNA: TGTGCCAGCAGCTTGGGAGAAAGCTACGAGCAGTACTTC; D: .; J: TRBJ2-7; size: once; V: TRBV5-6
CDR3: CASSTSDLPYEQYF; DNA: TGTGCCAGTAGTACCTCGGATCTTCCCTACGAGCAGTACTTC; D: .; J: TRBJ2-7; size: once; V: TRBV19
CDR3: CASSLLLGGPGTGELFF; DNA: TGTGCCAGCAGCTTATTGTTGGGAGGGCCGGGCACCGGGGAGCTGTTTTTT; D: TRBD2; J: TRBJ2-2; size: .; V: TRBV11-2
CDR3: CASSHVGATYEQYF; DNA: TGTGCCAGCAGCCACGTCGGCGCCACTTACGAGCAGTACTTC; D: .; J: TRBJ2-7; size: .; V: TRBV28
CDR3: CASSQDRGGEAFF; DNA: TGTGCCAGCAGTCAAGACAGGGGTGGTGAAGCTTTCTTT; D: TRBD1; J: TRBJ1-1; size: .; V: TRBV27
CDR3: CASRGNIQYF; DNA: TGTGCCAGCAGGGGAAACATTCAGTACTTC; D: .; J: TRBJ2-4; size: .; V: TRBV2
CDR3: CASSDGLEQYF; DNA: TGTGCCAGCAGCGACGGGTTAGAGCAGTACTTC; D: .; J: TRBJ2-7; size: .; V: TRBV9
CDR3: CASSPYGGEQFF; DNA: TGTGCCAGCAGCCCGTACGGCGGTGAGCAGTTCTTC; D: .; J: TRBJ2-1; size: .; V: TRBV7-9
CDR3: CASSVSGSNEQFF; DNA: TGTGCCAGCAGCGTTAGCGGGAGTAATGAGCAGTTCTTC; D: TRBD2; J: TRBJ2-1; size: .; V: TRBV9
CDR3: CATSRDLAAQETQYF; DNA: TGTGCCACCAGCAGAGATTTGGCAGCCCAAGAGACCCAGTACTTC; D: .; J: TRBJ2-5; size: .; V: TRBV15
CDR3: CASSLAGPHGELFF; DNA: TGTGCCAGCAGTTTAGCGGGGCCCCACGGGGAGCTGTTTTTT; D: .; J: TRBJ2-2; size: .; V: TRBV27
CDR3: CASTLGKGYSYEQYF; DNA: TGTGCCAGCACCTTAGGGAAAGGTTACTCCTACGAGCAGTACTTC; D: .; J: TRBJ2-7; size: .; V: TRBV6-1
CDR3: CASSGVGTDNSPLHF; DNA: TGTGCCAGCAGCGGCGTAGGGACTGATAATTCACCCCTCCACTTT; D: .; J: TRBJ1-6; size: .; V: TRBV7-9
CDR3: CASSLSSGPLRNGYTF; DNA: TGTGCCAGCAGCTTATCATCGGGGCCACTCCGAAATGGCTACACCTTC; D: .; J: TRBJ1-2; size: .; V: TRBV7-9
CDR3: CASSSSGQGAEKLFF; DNA: TGTGCCAGCAGTTCCTCCGGACAGGGGGCTGAAAAACTGTTTTTT; D: TRBD1; J: TRBJ1-4; size: .; V: TRBV6-5
CDR3: CASSGWNHTGELFF; DNA: TGCGCCAGCAGTGGCTGGAATCACACCGGGGAGCTGTTTTTT; D: .; J: TRBJ2-2; size: .; V: TRBV10-1
CDR3: CASSRYFETAEYEQYF; DNA: TGTGCCAGCTCTCGCTACTTTGAGACAGCAGAGTACGAGCAGTACTTC; D: .; J: TRBJ2-7; size: .; V: TRBV18
CDR3: CASSFVGLADNYEQYF; DNA: TGTGCCAGCAGCTTCGTCGGACTAGCGGATAACTACGAGCAGTACTTC; D: TRBD2; J: TRBJ2-7; size: .; V: TRBV7-9
CDR3: CASSQEVGYYEQYF; DNA: TGTGCCAGCAGCCAAGAGGTTGGCTACTACGAGCAGTACTTC; D: .; J: TRBJ2-7; size: .; V: TRBV4-2
CDR3: CASRGQGVLGESYEQYF; DNA: TGTGCCAGCAGGGGACAGGGTGTCCTAGGGGAGTCCTACGAGCAGTACTTC; D: TRBD1; J: TRBJ2-7; size: .; V: TRBV6-4
CDR3: CAWTQTSLFDNEQFF; DNA: TGTGCCTGGACCCAGACTAGTTTGTTCGATAATGAGCAGTTCTTC; D: .; J: TRBJ2-1; size: once; V: TRBV30
CDR3: CASSHQIGEQYF; DNA: TGTGCCAGCAGCCATCAGATTGGCGAGCAGTACTTC; D: .; J: TRBJ2-7; size: .; V: TRBV5-6
CDR3: CASSLLAGTNTGELFF; DNA: TGTGCCAGCAGTTTACTAGCGGGAACCAACACCGGGGAGCTGTTTTTT; D: TRBD2; J: TRBJ2-2; size: .; V: TRBV27
CDR3: CASSVQGASNEQYF; DNA: TGTGCCAGCAGCGTACAGGGGGCTTCGAACGAGCAGTACTTC; D: TRBD1; J: TRBJ2-7; size: .; V: TRBV9
CDR3: CASSQESGHVYTEAFF; DNA: TGCGCCAGCAGCCAAGAGTCTGGACACGTTTACACTGAAGCTTTCTTT; D: .; J: TRBJ1-1; size: .; V: TRBV4-1
CDR3: CACGEVGEQFF; DNA: TGTGCCTGCGGGGAAGTAGGTGAGCAGTTCTTC; D: .; J: TRBJ2-1; size: .; V: TRBV28
CDR3: CASSSLGASGNTIYF; DNA: TGTGCCAGCAGTTCCCTGGGGGCGTCCGGAAACACCATATATTTT; D: .; J: TRBJ1-3; size: .; V: TRBV6-5
CDR3: CASSYGGASSYEQYF; DNA: TGTGCCAGCAGTTACGGGGGAGCCAGCTCCTACGAGCAGTACTTC; D: .; J: TRBJ2-7; size: .; V: TRBV6-5
CDR3: CASSPRTSGSWDEQYF; DNA: TGTGCCAGCAGCCCTCGGACTAGCGGGAGTTGGGACGAGCAGTACTTC; D: TRBD2; J: TRBJ2-7; size: .; V: TRBV11-2
CDR3: CAWGTERNTEAFF; DNA: TGTGCCTGGGGGACAGAGCGGAACACTGAAGCTTTCTTT; D: TRBD1; J: TRBJ1-1; size: .; V: TRBV30
CDR3: CASSFVPWKLNTEAFF; DNA: TGTGCCAGCAGCTTTGTCCCTTGGAAGTTGAACACTGAAGCTTTCTTT; D: .; J: TRBJ1-1; size: .; V: TRBV5-6